The T cell receptor (beta chain) described here comes from a study of blood T cell repertoires in COVID-19 (dated by TCRdb to the early 2020s). Study-wide context: Samples from collaborators originated in the United States, Italy and Spain and spanned both the acute and convalescent phases of COVID-19. The material from the prospective study consisted of cDNA or gDNA derived from T cells, B-cell-depleted T cells, or PBMCs. Samples were obtained from the ongoing ImmuneRACE study (first 160 participants) and from 1,200 or so subjects provided by 6 global collaborators. Sample metadata almost always included a de-identified subject ID, COVID-19 status, age in years and sex. Deeply sampled blood TCRbeta repertoires from subjects exposed to, actively infected with, or recovered from COVID-19 were included in the dataset. The repertoires were released in a freely available public database meant as a resource for research on the immune response to SARS-CoV-2. Where HLA class I and class II types were available, the types were taken from metadata supplied by the sample provider, not from assay-based typing.

The immunoSEQ Assay, a bias-controlled multiplex PCR, was used to amplify TCRbeta CDR3 regions from genomic DNA. Processing in the source paper ran as follows. The number of nucleated cells in each sample was estimated by amplification of reference gene primers within the assay. To quantify the absolute abundance of each unique TCRbeta CDR3 rearrangement, sequence reads were collapsed and filtered. For each sample, productive Simpson clonality was calculated as the square root of Simpson's diversity index over productive rearrangements. TCRdb mirrors the immuneACCESS table, restricted to in-frame sequences. Some clones are absent from its copies; in checked studies, under half trace to an unresolved V gene, and the reason for the others is unknown. V, J and clone size reflect that table, while D and trimming were determined from the DNA. Within this sample are roughly 200,000 clones, with 75% to 90% of them counted one time only. The ten largest clonotypes hold about 7% of the sample.

Worth noting for this clone: The specificity of this receptor is unknown. No base quality information exists; no much larger clone differs at one position.

Relative to germline, V is missing 5 bases and J is missing 4 bases, with 3 bases of the junction outside any gene match. The germline V gene (reference sequence) provides CDR1 LNHDA and CDR2 SQIVND. Measured from the cysteine to the phenylalanine, the CDR3 is 14 residues long. Of all the DNA, just the CDR3 is kept, 42 bases in frame from base 1. One collaborating source in Seattle enrolled patients while the patients were actively infected and followed the patients over time throughout the course of disease. Each collaborating institution followed its own protocols to collect whole blood in K2EDTA tubes. Collaborator samples were shipped for TCRbeta analysis as frozen whole blood, isolated PBMCs, or DNA extracted from either sample type. The research as a whole found: How much clinical and demographic metadata was included differed by source and by participant, and the metadata was provided uncurated.

The clonotype originates from a middle-aged woman with COVID-19, enrolled during active disease. The rearrangement combines TRBV19 with TRBJ1-1, and 11 junctional nucleotides match TRBD1. Sequencing input: peripheral blood. The CDR3: CASSRTGGFTEAFF. In nucleotides, the sequence is TGTGCCAGTAGTCGGACAGGGGGCTTCACTGAAGCTTTCTTT.